This is a list of T cell receptor beta chains from one sample in a study of CD8+CD57+ T cells in acquired aplastic anemia. TCRdb independently ran MiXCR on the reads; one entry per CDR3 protein. The sample lists just over 150,000 distinct CDR3 sequences; 45% to 50% were seen once. Material for sequencing was sorted CD4+, CD8+, or CD8+CD57+ T cells (not recorded which) from PBMCs. The receptor set was obtained from a human donor with aplastic anemia. CDR3s include the opening cysteine and the closing phenylalanine or tryptophan. Each record gives: J gene, V gene, clone size, D gene, CDR3 protein, CDR3 DNA. The D gene is left open where the match is weak. Rows may omit the clone size; those that give it use once, few, many or a size class.

TRBJ2-3	TRBV19	many	TRBD2	CASSALAGGGTDTQYF	TGTGCCAGTAGTGCACTAGCGGGAGGCGGCACAGATACGCAGTATTTT
TRBJ1-5	TRBV28	.	.	CASSLQSSNQPQHF	TGTGCCAGCAGTTTACAGAGTAGCAATCAGCCCCAGCATTTT
TRBJ1-2	TRBV20-1	.	.	CSAIVSGVAGYTF	TGCAGTGCTATAGTTTCAGGGGTTGCTGGCTACACCTTC
TRBJ1-2	TRBV7-9	many	.	CASSPMRDYGYTF	TGTGCCAGCAGCCCTATGCGCGACTATGGCTACACCTTC
TRBJ2-7	TRBV30	.	TRBD2	CAWSAGTSGQYEQYF	TGTGCCTGGAGTGCCGGGACTAGCGGACAGTACGAGCAGTACTTC
TRBJ2-7	TRBV2	few	.	CASSSVTNEQYF	TGTGCCAGCAGTTCCGTCACCAACGAGCAGTACTTC
TRBJ2-7	TRBV20-1	.	.	CSASRGYEQYF	TGCAGTGCTAGTCGGGGGTACGAGCAGTACTTC
TRBJ1-6	TRBV20-1	.	.	CSARETGSGNSPLHF	TGCAGTGCTAGAGAAACAGGGTCCGGTAATTCACCCCTCCACTTT
TRBJ1-6	TRBV10-3	.	.	CAISEPDYNSPLHF	TGTGCCATCAGTGAACCCGATTATAATTCACCCCTCCACTTT
TRBJ2-1	TRBV10-1	.	.	CASSQAPLGNEQFF	TGCGCCAGCAGTCAGGCCCCCCTAGGGAATGAGCAGTTCTTC
TRBJ1-1	TRBV3-1	many	.	CASSQSAEAFF	TGTGCCAGCAGCCAATCCGCTGAAGCTTTCTTT
TRBJ2-7	TRBV5-5	once	.	CASSLVRKLYEQYF	TGTGCCAGCAGCTTGGTTAGAAAGCTTTACGAGCAGTACTTC
TRBJ1-4	TRBV27	few	.	CASRKGNLNEKLFF	TGTGCCAGCAGAAAAGGCAACCTCAATGAAAAACTGTTTTTT
TRBJ2-3	TRBV2	.	.	CASNGQNRIRDTQYF	TGTGCCAGCAACGGGCAGAACCGCATCAGAGATACGCAGTATTTT
TRBJ1-6	TRBV11-2	many	.	CASSLEGRTANNSPLHF	TGTGCCAGCAGCTTAGAGGGGCGGACGGCCAATAATTCACCCCTCCACTTT
TRBJ2-3	TRBV9	.	TRBD2	CASSGGLAGGPRRDTQYF	TGTGCCAGCAGCGGGGGACTAGCGGGAGGGCCCCGTAGAGATACGCAGTATTTT
TRBJ1-6	TRBV25-1	.	.	CASSEGRSNSPLHF	TGTGCCAGCAGTGAAGGACGGTCTAATTCACCCCTCCACTTT
TRBJ2-1	TRBV15	.	TRBD2	CATSRAGILTSAGQFF	TGTGCCACCAGCAGAGCTGGGATACTTACTAGCGCGGGGCAGTTCTTC
TRBJ1-1	TRBV29-1	.	TRBD1	CSVRLTRQGPEAFF	TGCAGCGTCCGCCTAACAAGACAGGGCCCTGAGGCTTTCTTT
TRBJ2-7	TRBV14	.	TRBD1	CASRATGATYEQYF	TGTGCCAGCAGGGCAACAGGGGCGACCTACGAGCAGTACTTC
TRBJ1-2	TRBV6-1	many	.	CASSGDGPSSYTF	TGTGCCAGCAGCGGAGACGGACCCTCGAGCTACACCTTC
TRBJ2-7	TRBV19	few	TRBD2	CASGTSGSLFYEQYF	TGTGCCAGCGGGACTAGCGGGAGTCTTTTTTACGAGCAGTACTTC
TRBJ2-3	TRBV19	many	TRBD2	CASRQLAGRFPDTQYF	TGTGCCAGTAGGCAACTAGCGGGAAGGTTCCCAGATACGCAGTATTTT
TRBJ1-2	TRBV12-5	few	TRBD1	CASGLEDRKNYGYTF	TGTGCTAGTGGTTTGGAGGACAGGAAGAACTATGGCTACACCTTC
TRBJ2-1	TRBV19	many	.	CASSIGGPSEQFF	TGTGCCAGTAGTATAGGCGGACCCAGTGAGCAGTTCTTC
TRBJ1-2	TRBV9	.	.	CASSVGRGSIDYGYTF	TGTGCCAGTAGCGTAGGAAGGGGAAGCATAGACTATGGCTACACCTTC
TRBJ1-4	TRBV24-1	.	TRBD1	CATSDPRGQGFEKLFF	TGTGCCACCAGTGATCCCCGCGGACAGGGTTTTGAAAAACTGTTTTTT
TRBJ2-4	TRBV20-1	.	.	CSAPRSGIGIQYF	TGCAGTGCTCCCCGGTCGGGAATTGGGATTCAGTACTTC
TRBJ1-2	TRBV29-1	many	.	CSVKPTRDTTYGYTF	TGCAGCGTCAAACCAACCCGGGACACTACCTATGGCTACACCTTC
TRBJ1-1	TRBV29-1	few	TRBD1	CSVAQGTNTEAFF	TGCAGCGTTGCACAGGGGACGAACACTGAAGCTTTCTTT
TRBJ2-1	TRBV7-6	many	.	CASGRGEIYNEQFF	TGTGCCAGCGGAAGGGGGGAGATCTACAATGAGCAGTTCTTC
TRBJ1-6	TRBV20-1	once	.	CSARDAGSPLHF	TGCAGTGCTAGAGATGCAGGCTCACCCCTCCACTTT
TRBJ2-7	TRBV12-3/TRBV12-4	.	.	CASSPGGPYEQYF	TGTGCCAGCAGTCCAGGGGGGCCCTACGAGCAGTACTTC
TRBJ1-2	TRBV20-1	many	.	CSARQVRRRGGYTF	TGCAGTGCTAGACAGGTCAGGAGACGGGGTGGCTACACCTTC
TRBJ1-1	TRBV30	.	TRBD1	CAWSARGAPLAFF	TGTGCCTGGAGTGCCAGGGGGGCTCCATTAGCTTTCTTT
TRBJ2-7	TRBV10-3	many	.	CAISAGGLPPYEQYF	TGTGCCATCAGTGCTGGGGGACTCCCCCCCTACGAGCAGTACTTC
TRBJ1-1	TRBV10-1	once	TRBD1	CASSESRGINTEAFF	TGCGCCAGCAGTGAGTCCAGGGGGATAAACACTGAAGCTTTCTTT
TRBJ2-5	TRBV10-3	.	.	CAISDQGGRGETQYF	TGTGCCATCAGTGACCAAGGGGGTAGGGGAGAGACCCAGTACTTC
TRBJ2-3	TRBV27	many	TRBD2	CASSTPSGRAHVF	TGTGCCAGCAGCACTCCTAGCGGGAGGGCCCATGTATTT
TRBJ1-3	TRBV20-1	.	.	CSAGLGNTIYF	TGCAGTGCTGGTCTTGGAAACACCATATATTTT
TRBJ2-2	TRBV19	few	.	CASSIGAREGELFF	TGTGCCAGTAGTATTGGGGCTAGAGAAGGGGAGCTGTTTTTT
TRBJ2-7	TRBV5-1	many	.	CASSSPAYEQYF	TGCGCCAGCAGCTCACCGGCCTACGAGCAGTACTTC
TRBJ2-7	TRBV5-4	.	.	CASSFFGRVEQYF	TGTGCCAGCAGCTTTTTCGGGCGGGTCGAGCAGTACTTC
TRBJ2-5	TRBV7-9	many	.	CASEKVAVPRETQYF	TGTGCCAGCGAAAAGGTGGCGGTTCCGAGGGAGACCCAGTACTTC
TRBJ2-2	TRBV20-1	.	TRBD1	CSAITGETGELFF	TGCAGTGCTATTACAGGGGAAACCGGGGAGCTGTTTTTT
TRBJ2-1	TRBV10-2	many	.	CASSGSTDNEQFF	TGCGCCAGCAGTGGGTCCACGGACAATGAGCAGTTCTTC
TRBJ1-5	TRBV2	.	.	CASREGGSNQPQHF	TGTGCCAGCAGAGAGGGGGGGAGCAATCAGCCCCAGCATTTT
TRBJ2-1	TRBV5-4	.	.	CASSLRVGNEQFF	TGTGCCAGCAGCTTGAGGGTCGGAAATGAGCAGTTCTTC
TRBJ1-5	TRBV6-1	.	.	CASSPGRGNQPQHF	TGTGCCAGCAGCCCTGGGAGGGGCAATCAGCCCCAGCATTTT
TRBJ2-1	TRBV5-1	.	TRBD2	CASSLDNSGLGRNEQFF	TGCGCCAGCAGCTTGGACAACTCGGGACTAGGGCGCAATGAGCAGTTCTTC
TRBJ2-3	TRBV9	many	TRBD2	CASSASGTGTDTQYF	TGTGCCAGCAGCGCAAGCGGGACGGGCACAGATACGCAGTATTTT
TRBJ2-7	TRBV12-3/TRBV12-4	.	.	CASSLYASPYEQCF	TGTGCCAGCAGTTTGTATGCATCGCCCTACGAGCAGTGCTTC